The source of this T cell receptor beta chain is a study of human thymus T cells. Generated by immunoSEQ multiplex PCR, the TCRdb table keeps only in-frame clones and is missing some. The data hold under 70,000 clones, with 94% observed a single time. This CDR3 has 14 amino acids. Trimming cost V 1 base and J 2 bases, with 8 bases left between them. From germline, CDR1 is SEHNR and CDR2 FQNEAQ (reference sequence). The chain recombines TRBV7-9 with TRBJ2-5; D uncertain. The TCR comes from a boy under two years old with a congenital heart defect but otherwise immunologically healthy. The sequencing input was blood. The CDR3 loop reads CASSLEVAQETQYF. The CDR3 DNA follows: TGTGCCAGCAGCTTAGAAGTCGCTCAAGAGACCCAGTACTTC.